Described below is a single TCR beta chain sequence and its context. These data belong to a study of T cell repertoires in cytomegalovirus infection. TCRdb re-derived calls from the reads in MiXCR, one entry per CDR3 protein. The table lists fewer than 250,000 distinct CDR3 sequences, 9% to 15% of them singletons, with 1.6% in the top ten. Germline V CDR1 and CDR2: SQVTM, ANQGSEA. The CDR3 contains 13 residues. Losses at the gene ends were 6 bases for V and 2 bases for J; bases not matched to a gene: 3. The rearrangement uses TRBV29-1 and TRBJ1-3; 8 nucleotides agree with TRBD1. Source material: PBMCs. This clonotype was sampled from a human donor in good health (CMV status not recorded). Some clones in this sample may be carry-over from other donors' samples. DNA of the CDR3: TGCAGCGTACAGACAGGGGCTGGAAACACCATATATTTT. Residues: CSVQTGAGNTIYF.